These 2 T cell receptor beta chains share one sample of origin, sequenced in a study of OX40 agonist ivuxolimab in advanced cancers. Some clones are missing from TCRdb's copy, which holds only in-frame ones; the method was immunoSEQ multiplex PCR. Here the sample spans 55,000 to 90,000 clones, just over 85% being singletons. This sample comprised CD4+ or CD8+ T cells sorted from blood, obtained in a trial of the OX40 agonist ivuxolimab. The receptors were sampled from an adult with an advanced solid tumor such as melanoma, head and neck, liver or kidney cancer.

The V and J genes are TRBV28 and TRBJ1-1, with D maybe TRBD1 (5 bases). V lost 2 bases, J lost 0 bases, and 7 bases lay in between. This CDR3 is built from 14 residues. Germline values: CDR1 MDHEN, CDR2 SYDVKM. Here the CDR3 DNA reads TGTGCCAGCAGTTTACCGACAGTGAACACTGAAGCTTTCTTT. Translation: CASSLPTVNTEAFF.

This clone was detected only once. The chain uses TRBV7-3 and TRBJ2-5; weak D call: TRBD2 (6 bases). This CDR3 is built from 16 residues. Trimming shortened V by 3 bases and J by 0 bases, and 14 bases separated the two germline ends. Germline CDR1 SGHTA, CDR2 FQGTGA. For the CDR3, the DNA is TGTGCCAGCAGCTTCGGTAGCGGAGGGTACCAAGAGACCCAGTACTTC. It translates to CASSFGSGGYQETQYF. The complete variable domain, with remaining parts taken from reference TRBV7-3 and TRBJ2-5, reads GAGVSQTPSNKVTEKGKYVELRCDPISGHTALYWYRQSLGQGPEFLIYFQGTGAADDSGLPNDRFFAVRPEGSVSTLKIQRTERGDSAVYLCASSFGSGGYQETQYFGPGTRLLVL.